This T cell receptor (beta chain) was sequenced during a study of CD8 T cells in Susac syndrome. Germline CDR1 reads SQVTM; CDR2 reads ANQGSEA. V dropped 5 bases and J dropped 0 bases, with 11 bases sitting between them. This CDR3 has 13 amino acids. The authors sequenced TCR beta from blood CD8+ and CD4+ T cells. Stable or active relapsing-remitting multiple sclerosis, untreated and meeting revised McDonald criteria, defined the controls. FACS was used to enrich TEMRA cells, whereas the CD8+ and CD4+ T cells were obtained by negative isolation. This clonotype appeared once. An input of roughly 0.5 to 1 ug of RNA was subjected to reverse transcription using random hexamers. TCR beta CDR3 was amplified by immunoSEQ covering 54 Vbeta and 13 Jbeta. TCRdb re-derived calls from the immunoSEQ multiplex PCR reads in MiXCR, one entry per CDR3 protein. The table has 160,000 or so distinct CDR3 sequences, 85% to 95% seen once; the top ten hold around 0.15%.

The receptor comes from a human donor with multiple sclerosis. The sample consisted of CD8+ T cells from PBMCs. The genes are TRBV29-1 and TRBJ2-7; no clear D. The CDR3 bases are TGCAGCGTTAGGACGGTGAGCTCCTACGAGCAGTACTTC. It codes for CSVRTVSSYEQYF.